These 12 T cell receptor beta chains originate from one sample sequenced in a study of T cell repertoires in cytomegalovirus infection. From the reads, TCRdb called clonotypes with MiXCR, one entry per CDR3 protein. The repertoire holds more than 500,000 distinct CDR3 sequences, about 15% seen once, with roughly 25% in the top ten. The sample was CD8+ T cells from PBMCs. All receptors derive from a human donor in good health (CMV status not recorded). Some clones in this sample may be carry-over from other donors' samples.

Concerning this clonotype: This clone may be a read error of a much larger clone one base away. This sequence joins TRBV7-6 and TRBJ1-6; 10 nucleotides align to TRBD1. This CDR3 contains 14 residues. Germline V lookup: CDR1 SGHVS, CDR2 FNYEAQ. As DNA, the CDR3 is TGTGCCAGCAGTTCCGGGACAGGGGATTCACCCCTCCCCTTT. Translation: CASSSGTGDSPLPF.

This clonotype was seen many times. V usage is TRBV20-1 and J usage is TRBJ2-3; 13 nucleotides agree with TRBD2. CDR3 length: 16 amino acids. Germline V CDR1 and CDR2: DFQATT, SNEGSKA (reference sequence). Unmatched junction bases numbered 3, after V lost 0 bases and J lost 3 bases. CDR3 loop: CSARDRTSGRTDTQYF. The CDR3 DNA sequence: TGCAGTGCTAGAGATCGGACTAGCGGGAGAACAGATACGCAGTATTTT.

This clonotype has a count of ten or more. It may be a read error: a sequence one base away is much more abundant. The chain joins TRBV7-9 to TRBJ2-2; D gene unclear. Between the trimmed V and J ends, which lost 3 bases and 3 bases, there was a span of 2 bases. The CDR3 has 12 residues. Germline lookup yields CDR1 SEHNR and CDR2 FQNEAQ (reference sequence). Here the CDR3 DNA reads TGTGCCAGCAGCTTCGACACCGGGGAGCTGTTTTTT. Its protein product is CASSFDTGELFF. Full variable domain (rest looked up from reference TRBV7-9 and TRBJ2-2): DTGVSQNPRHKITKRGQNVTFRCDPISEHNRLYWYRQTLGQGPEFLTYFQNEAQLEKSRLLSDRFSAERPKGSFSTLEIQRTEQGDSAMYLCASSFDTGELFFGEGSRLTVL.

This clonotype was counted at least ten times. J is TRBJ2-2 and V is TRBV7-9; D not resolved. CDR1 and CDR2 (germline): SEHNR, FQNEAQ (reference sequence). This CDR3 spans 12 amino acids. V lost 1 base and J lost 7, with 4 bases in between. The CDR3 nucleotides are TGTGCCAGCAGCTTAGTCCACGGGGAGCTGTTTTTT. Protein product: CASSLVHGELFF.

This clonotype was observed at least ten times. The rearrangement joins TRBV7-9 to TRBJ1-1, with D possibly TRBD1 on 6 matching bases. V lost 6 bases and J lost 6, with 26 bases in between. This CDR3 comprises 17 residues. The germline gives CDR1 SEHNR, CDR2 FQNEAQ (reference sequence). CDR3 sequence (DNA): TGTGCCAGCAGGAATAGGGCAGTTCAGGGGAAAGGTCCTGAAGCTTTCTTT. Protein product: CASRNRAVQGKGPEAFF.

The chain has TRBV19 and TRBJ1-1; 7 nucleotides agree with TRBD1. V was clipped by 5 bases and J by 5 bases; unmatched bases: 8. Germline values: CDR1 LNHDA, CDR2 SQIVND (reference sequence). CDR3 length equals 14 residues. The CDR3: CASSPLQGWTEAFF. The CDR3 DNA is TGTGCCAGTAGTCCCCTACAGGGGTGGACTGAAGCTTTCTTT. Complete variable domain (other parts from reference TRBV19 and TRBJ1-1): DGGITQSPKYLFRKEGQNVTLSCEQNLNHDAMYWYRQDPGQGLRLIYYSQIVNDFQKGDIAEGYSVSREKKESFPLTVTSAQKNPTAFYLCASSPLQGWTEAFFGQGTRLTVV.

This clonotype has at least ten counts. The rearrangement uses TRBV7-3 and TRBJ2-3, with TRBD2 matching 7 bases. Germline V gene sequence: CDR1 SGHTA, CDR2 FQGTGA. V was clipped by 6 bases and J by 4 bases; unmatched bases: 10. CDR3 length: 15 residues. The CDR3, as DNA: TGTGCCAGCAGTTTTACTAGCGCGGGCCCAGATACGCAGTATTTT. It is translated as CASSFTSAGPDTQYF.

This clonotype appeared many times. The V and J genes are TRBV28 and TRBJ1-5, with D unclear. The ends were cut back, 5 bases at V and 2 bases at J, with 19 bases in the middle. The CDR3 is 17 residues long. Germline V gene lookup returns CDR1 MDHEN and CDR2 SYDVKM. The CDR3 reads CASSPSFPVGGNQPQHF. The CDR3 DNA follows: TGTGCCAGCAGTCCCTCTTTTCCCGTGGGCGGCAATCAGCCCCAGCATTTT. Supplemented by reference TRBV28 and TRBJ1-5, the full variable domain reads DVKVTQSSRYLVKRTGEKVFLECVQDMDHENMFWYRQDPGLGLRLIYFSYDVKMKEKGDIPEGYSVSREKKERFSLILESASTNQTSMYLCASSPSFPVGGNQPQHFGDGTRLSIL.

This clonotype was counted between two and nine times. A much larger clonotype is one base distant, so this may be a read error. This chain joins TRBV7-6 and TRBJ2-1; TRBD2 matches 10 bases. The CDR3 contains 14 residues. The V segment lost 1 base and the J segment 8 bases; nucleotides outside the gene matches: 2. CDR1 SGHVS and CDR2 FNYEAQ come from the germline V gene. The CDR3 here is CASSLGAGGYEQFF. CDR3 DNA: TGTGCCAGCAGCTTAGGAGCGGGGGGGTATGAGCAGTTCTTC.

This clonotype was detected a few times. The chain has TRBV4-1 and TRBJ1-2; TRBD1 matches 10 bases. Germline V gene lookup returns CDR1 MGHRA and CDR2 YSYEKL. The ends lost 1 base at V and 8 bases at J; junction bases unmatched: 4. CDR3 size: 14 residues. CDR3 loop: CASSQGQGAEGYTF. CDR3 sequence (DNA): TGCGCCAGCAGCCAAGGACAGGGGGCGGAGGGCTACACCTTC.

This clonotype has a count of ten or more. J is TRBJ2-1 and V is TRBV11-2, with D possibly TRBD2 on 6 matching bases. Germline V gene data show CDR1 as SGHAT and CDR2 as FQNNGV. The CDR3 is 14 residues long. V dropped 1 base and J dropped 9 bases, with 13 bases sitting between them. CDR3 in amino acids: CASSLVDGRREQFF. DNA for the CDR3: TGTGCCAGCAGCTTAGTAGATGGGAGGCGTGAGCAGTTCTTC.

Many counts were recorded for this clonotype. This sequence joins TRBV6-5 and TRBJ2-7; D is uncertain. This CDR3 has 15 residues. From germline, CDR1 is MNHEY and CDR2 SVGAGI. V was cut by 3 bases and J by 2 bases, with 14 bases left in between. DNA of the CDR3: TGTGCCAGCAGTTATAACGTTGACGGAGCCTACGAGCAGTACTTC. This gives the protein CASSYNVDGAYEQYF.